The 7 T cell receptor beta chains in this list originate from one sample, sequenced in a study of identical twins (dated by TCRdb to about 2016). Receptor amplification or capture employed 5' RACE. Sequencing instrument: Illumina HiSeq 2000. TCRdb handled the public reads itself, with Q25 trimming in fastp and clone calling in MiXCR, and kept productive beta chains. Rows with a matching CDR3 protein are joined into one entry that keeps the most common DNA and genes. The sample records about 690,000 distinct CDR3 sequences, around 5.7% of which are singletons. The ten largest clones capture approximately 2% of the sample. The specimen was naive T cells sorted from blood. The cell subset or site label for this specimen denotes: cells isolated with a human naive T-cell isolation kit. These receptors were collected from a young man in good health.

The chain combines TRBV7-8 with TRBJ2-2, with TRBD2 matching 14 bases. Germline V gene sequence: CDR1 SGHVS, CDR2 FQNEAQ. Trimming took 5 bases from V and 1 from J; bases not matched to a gene: 3. CDR3 length: 17 residues. The CDR3 here is CASSVGTSGGNTGELFF. The CDR3 DNA reads TGTGCCAGCAGCGTGGGGACTAGCGGGGGGAACACCGGGGAGCTGTTTTTT.

This clonotype was recorded at least ten times. The CDR3 is CATSTDMTGGNEKLFF. The CDR3 nucleotides read TGTGCCACCAGCACGGACATGACAGGGGGCAACGAAAAACTGTTTTTT. The chain employs TRBV15 and TRBJ1-4, with 10 bases identical to TRBD1. Germline-derived CDR1 and CDR2 are LNHNV and YYDKDF (reference sequence). Trimming at V came to 4 bases and at J to 8 bases, leaving 10 bases not matched to a gene. The CDR3 has 16 residues. Full variable domain (rest looked up from reference TRBV15 and TRBJ1-4): DAMVIQNPRYQVTQFGKPVTLSCSQTLNHNVMYWYQQKSSQAPKLLFHYYDKDFNNEADTPDNFQSRRPNTSFCFLDIRSPGLGDTAMYLCATSTDMTGGNEKLFFGSGTQLSVL.

This clonotype was seen at least ten times. CDR3 amino acids: CASSPKRGSYNEQFF. The CDR3 DNA reads as TGTGCCAGCAGTCCCAAGCGGGGATCCTACAATGAGCAGTTCTTC. The chain carries TRBV7-3 and TRBJ2-1; 7 bases are a match to TRBD2. The CDR3 spans 15 residues. The germline V gene has CDR1 SGHTA and CDR2 FQGTGA. V lost 6 bases to trimming and J lost 1 base; unmatched junction nucleotides: 6. Full variable domain (missing parts from reference TRBV7-3 and TRBJ2-1): GAGVSQTPSNKVTEKGKYVELRCDPISGHTALYWYRQSLGQGPEFLIYFQGTGAADDSGLPNDRFFAVRPEGSVSTLKIQRTERGDSAVYLCASSPKRGSYNEQFFGPGTRLTVL.

This clonotype was detected ten times or more. The chain has TRBV12-3 or TRBV12-4 and TRBJ1-3; D remains unclear. Trimming removed 1 base from V and 0 bases from J, with 10 bases in between. The CDR3 sequence is 16 residues long. The CDR3 DNA reads as TGTGCCAGCAGTTTAGATCCAGAGCCCTCTGGAAACACCATATATTTT. Translating gives CASSLDPEPSGNTIYF.

The chain joins TRBV15 to TRBJ2-7; unclear D gene. The germline gives CDR1 LNHNV, CDR2 YYDKDF (reference sequence). V lost 0 bases, J lost 6 bases, and 21 bases lay in between. This CDR3 is built from 17 residues. The CDR3 DNA reads as TGTGCCACCAGCAGAGAAGCGCTACCTAGGCTTTTAAGCGAGCAGTACTTC. Protein sequence: CATSREALPRLLSEQYF. Filled out from reference TRBV15 and TRBJ2-7, the complete variable domain reads DAMVIQNPRYQVTQFGKPVTLSCSQTLNHNVMYWYQQKSSQAPKLLFHYYDKDFNNEADTPDNFQSRRPNTSFCFLDIRSPGLGDTAMYLCATSREALPRLLSEQYFGPGTRLTVT.

This clonotype was seen a few times. This chain joins TRBV11-2 and TRBJ2-2; 8 bases map to TRBD2. Per the germline V gene, CDR1 is SGHAT and CDR2 is FQNNGV. Unmatched junction bases numbered 7, after V lost 1 base and J lost 0 bases. This CDR3 has 18 residues. This chain's CDR3 is CASSLVFSGTSNTGELFF. The CDR3 nucleotides are TGTGCCAGCAGCTTAGTGTTTAGCGGGACTTCGAACACCGGGGAGCTGTTTTTT.

This clonotype has more than one count but fewer than ten. This chain joins TRBV5-1 and TRBJ2-3; 8 bases agree with TRBD1. Germline CDR1 reads SGHRS; CDR2 reads YFSETQ. The V segment lost 5 bases and the J segment 2 bases; nucleotides outside the gene matches: 7. This CDR3 is 15 amino acids long. For the CDR3, the DNA is TGCGCCAGCAGAAGGGACAGGAGCTACACAGATACGCAGTATTTT. This encodes CASRRDRSYTDTQYF.